One sample yielded the 10 T cell receptor beta chains listed below, sequenced in a study of shared clonotypes between healthy human individuals. Clones were read by immunoSEQ multiplex PCR, and TCRdb kept only the in-frame ones, dropping some. The table has about 1 million clones, around four fifths seen once. Sequences were obtained from memory CD4+ T cells sorted from blood. As for subset: CD45RA-negative fraction. These receptor sequences come from a man aged 18 to 30 in good health.

This chain uses TRBV5-4 with TRBJ2-5, with 8 bases fitting TRBD1. CDR3 length: 15 residues. The germline V gene has CDR1 SGHNT and CDR2 YYREEE (reference sequence). V shed 0 bases, J shed 2 bases, and the junction held 3 bases outside the gene matches. The CDR3 DNA sequence: TGTGCCAGCAGCTTGGCAGGGGGCAGGCAAGAGACCCAGTACTTC. It encodes CASSLAGGRQETQYF.

The chain employs TRBV7-9 and TRBJ1-1; D remains unclear. This CDR3 has 13 amino acids. The V end was cut by 1 base, the J end by 5 bases, with 8 bases between. The germline CDR1 and CDR2 sequences are SEHNR and FQNEAQ (reference sequence). The CDR3: CASSLGSGTEAFF. In DNA, the CDR3 is TGTGCCAGCAGCTTAGGGTCGGGGACTGAAGCTTTCTTT.

This clone was seen only a few times. The J gene is TRBJ2-2, the V gene TRBV30, with TRBD1 identical over 8 bases. Trimming at V came to 8 bases and at J to 5 bases, leaving 7 bases not matched to a gene. Looked up from germline, CDR1 is GTSNPN and CDR2 is SVGIG (reference sequence). The CDR3 extends over 13 amino acids. The CDR3 sequence: CARPGDRTGELFF. CDR3 bases: TGTGCCCGACCCGGGGACAGGACCGGGGAGCTGTTTTTT.

The chain links TRBV10-1 to TRBJ2-5; 16 bases agree with TRBD2. The germline gives CDR1 WNHNN, CDR2 SYGVQD (reference sequence). The CDR3 is made up of 20 amino acids. V shed 3 bases, J shed 2 bases, and the junction held 12 bases outside the gene matches. The CDR3 region is CASSDAGTSGRARRQETQYF. CDR3 bases: TGCGCCAGCAGTGACGCCGGGACTAGCGGGAGGGCTCGCAGACAAGAGACCCAGTACTTC.

The J gene is TRBJ2-7, the V gene TRBV7-2; 8 positions match TRBD1. Germline loops: CDR1 SGHTA, CDR2 FQGNSA. The CDR3 covers 14 residues. The junction had 5 bases not matched to a gene; V was cut back by 5 bases and J by 2 bases. CDR3 DNA sequence: TGTGCCAGCAGCCTCGACAGGGGTACCTACGAGCAGTACTTC. Its translation: CASSLDRGTYEQYF.

The chain has TRBV30 and TRBJ2-7, with D perhaps matching TRBD2 (6 bases). V was cut by 4 bases and J by 3 bases, with 19 bases left in between. The germline gives CDR1 GTSNPN, CDR2 SVGIG (reference sequence). CDR3 length equals 15 residues. The CDR3 spells CAWNEASAMYYEQYF. The CDR3 region has the DNA TGTGCCTGGAATGAGGCTAGCGCTATGTACTACGAGCAGTACTTC.

The rearrangement links TRBV29-1 to TRBJ1-2; D uncertain. CDR1 is SQVTM and CDR2 is ANQGSEA in the germline V gene. The CDR3 is 12 amino acids. V was shortened by 3 bases and J by 3 bases, with 8 bases between the two germline ends. The CDR3 coding sequence is TGCAGCGTTGATTTGGCGGACTATGGCTACACCTTC. Amino acid sequence: CSVDLADYGYTF.

The rearrangement uses TRBV28 and TRBJ1-3; no reliable D call. Trimming pared 3 bases from V and 8 bases from J, leaving 14 bases between. Germline CDR1 MDHEN, CDR2 SYDVKM. This CDR3 contains 14 residues. This CDR3 reads CASSLEQRLHTIYF. The CDR3, as DNA: TGTGCCAGCAGTTTGGAACAGCGTCTCCACACCATATATTTT. The whole variable domain, remainder taken from reference TRBV28 and TRBJ1-3, is DVKVTQSSRYLVKRTGEKVFLECVQDMDHENMFWYRQDPGLGLRLIYFSYDVKMKEKGDIPEGYSVSREKKERFSLILESASTNQTSMYLCASSLEQRLHTIYFGEGSWLTVV.

The rearrangement links TRBV5-1 to TRBJ2-6; D uncertain. V lost 4 bases to trimming and J lost 0 bases, with 2 bases between them. The CDR3 length is 13 residues. CDR1 and CDR2 from the germline V gene are SGHRS and YFSETQ. The CDR3 coding sequence is TGCGCCAGCAGCGCCTCTGGGGCCAACGTCCTGACTTTC. Amino acid sequence: CASSASGANVLTF.

This clone showed up many times. The gene calls are TRBV5-1 and TRBJ2-1; 12 nucleotides line up with TRBD2. CDR3 length: 15 residues. Germline V gene lookup returns CDR1 SGHRS and CDR2 YFSETQ. With 4 bases clipped from V and 8 bases from J, the junction kept 7 bases outside the gene matches. The CDR3 nucleotides read TGCGCCAGCAGCATCCTAGCGGGGGGGCATGATGAGCAGTTCTTC. Amino acids: CASSILAGGHDEQFF. Looking up the rest from reference TRBV5-1 and TRBJ2-1 gives the full variable domain: KAGVTQTPRYLIKTRGQQVTLSCSPISGHRSVSWYQQTPGQGLQFLFEYFSETQRNKGNFPGRFSGRQFSNSRSEMNVSTLELGDSALYLCASSILAGGHDEQFFGPGTRLTVL.